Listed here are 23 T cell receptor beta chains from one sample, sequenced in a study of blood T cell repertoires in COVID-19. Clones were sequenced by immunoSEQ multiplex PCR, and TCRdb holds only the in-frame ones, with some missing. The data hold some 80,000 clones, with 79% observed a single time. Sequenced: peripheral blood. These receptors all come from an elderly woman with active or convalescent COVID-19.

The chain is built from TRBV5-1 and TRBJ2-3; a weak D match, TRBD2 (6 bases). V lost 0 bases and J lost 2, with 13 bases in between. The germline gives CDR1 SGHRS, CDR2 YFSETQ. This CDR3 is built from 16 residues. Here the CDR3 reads CASSLVAADPTDTQYF. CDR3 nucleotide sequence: TGCGCCAGCAGCTTGGTAGCGGCGGATCCCACAGATACGCAGTATTTT.

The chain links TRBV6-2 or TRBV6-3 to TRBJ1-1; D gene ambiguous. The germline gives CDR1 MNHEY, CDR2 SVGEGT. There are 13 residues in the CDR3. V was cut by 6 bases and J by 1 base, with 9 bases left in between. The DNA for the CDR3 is TGTGCCAGCAGCAAAACAAGGAACACTGAAGCTTTCTTT. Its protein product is CASSKTRNTEAFF.

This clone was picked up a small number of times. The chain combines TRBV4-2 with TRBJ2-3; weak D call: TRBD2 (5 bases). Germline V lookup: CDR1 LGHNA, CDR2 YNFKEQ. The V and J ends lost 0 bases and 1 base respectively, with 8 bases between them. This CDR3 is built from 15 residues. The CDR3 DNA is TGTGCCAGCAGCCAAGATGACGGGGGCACAGATACGCAGTATTTT. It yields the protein CASSQDDGGTDTQYF.

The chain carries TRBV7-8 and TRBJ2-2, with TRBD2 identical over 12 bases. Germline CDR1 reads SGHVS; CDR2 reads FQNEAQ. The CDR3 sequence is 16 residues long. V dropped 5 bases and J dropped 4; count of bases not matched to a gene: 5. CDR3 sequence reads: CASSPWTSGVTGELFF. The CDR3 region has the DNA TGTGCCAGCAGCCCATGGACTAGCGGGGTCACCGGGGAGCTGTTTTTT.

The CDR3 DNA reads TGCGCCAGCAGCCCTGGACAGGGGGCTAATGAAAAACTGTTTTTT. Protein sequence: CASSPGQGANEKLFF. The V and J genes are TRBV5-1 and TRBJ1-4; TRBD1 matches 10 bases. The CDR3 loop spans 15 amino acids. J lost 3 bases, V lost 4 bases, and 3 bases had no gene match. Germline CDR1 and CDR2: SGHRS and YFSETQ.

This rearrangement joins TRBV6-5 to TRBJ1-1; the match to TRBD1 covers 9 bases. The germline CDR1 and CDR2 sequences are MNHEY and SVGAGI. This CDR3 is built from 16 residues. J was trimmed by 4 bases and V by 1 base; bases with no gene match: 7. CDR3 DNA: TGTGCCAGCAGTTACTTAGAGGGACAGGGTTCCACTGAAGCTTTCTTT. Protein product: CASSYLEGQGSTEAFF.

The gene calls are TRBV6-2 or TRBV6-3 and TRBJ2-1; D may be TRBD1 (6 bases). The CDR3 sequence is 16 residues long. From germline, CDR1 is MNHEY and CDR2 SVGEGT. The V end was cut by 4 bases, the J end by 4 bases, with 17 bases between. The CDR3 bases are TGTGCCAGCAGTTTCATTGACCGGGACACTTACAATGAGCAGTTCTTC. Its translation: CASSFIDRDTYNEQFF.

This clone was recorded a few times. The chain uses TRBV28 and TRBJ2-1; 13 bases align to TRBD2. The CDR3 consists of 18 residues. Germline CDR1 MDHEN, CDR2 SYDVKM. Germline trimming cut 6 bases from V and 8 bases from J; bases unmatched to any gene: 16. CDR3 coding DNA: TGTGCCAGCAGCCGTCACGCCGGGACTAGCGGGATCATTTATGAGCAGTTCTTC. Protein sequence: CASSRHAGTSGIIYEQFF. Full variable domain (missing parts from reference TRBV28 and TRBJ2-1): DVKVTQSSRYLVKRTGEKVFLECVQDMDHENMFWYRQDPGLGLRLIYFSYDVKMKEKGDIPEGYSVSREKKERFSLILESASTNQTSMYLCASSRHAGTSGIIYEQFFGPGTRLTVL.

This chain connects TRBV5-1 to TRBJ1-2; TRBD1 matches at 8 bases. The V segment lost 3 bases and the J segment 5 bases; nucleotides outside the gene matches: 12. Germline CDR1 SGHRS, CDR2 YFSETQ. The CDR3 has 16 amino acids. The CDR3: CASSYSPDRGGYGYTF. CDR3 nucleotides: TGCGCCAGCAGCTACAGCCCAGACAGGGGAGGATATGGCTACACCTTC.

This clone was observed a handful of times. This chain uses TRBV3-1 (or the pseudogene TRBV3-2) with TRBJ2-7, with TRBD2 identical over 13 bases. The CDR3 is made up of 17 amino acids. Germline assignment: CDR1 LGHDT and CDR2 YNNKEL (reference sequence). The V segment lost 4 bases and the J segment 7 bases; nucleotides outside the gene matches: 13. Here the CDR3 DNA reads TGTGCCAGCAGCCCTAAAGCACCGGGACTAGCGGGGCGAGAGCAGTACTTC. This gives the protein CASSPKAPGLAGREQYF.

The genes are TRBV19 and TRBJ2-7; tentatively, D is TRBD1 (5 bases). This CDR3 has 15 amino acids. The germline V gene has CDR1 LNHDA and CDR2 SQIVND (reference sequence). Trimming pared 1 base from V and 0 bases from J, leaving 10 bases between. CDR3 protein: CASSIVPGHSYEQYF. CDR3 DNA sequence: TGTGCCAGTAGTATAGTCCCAGGGCACTCCTACGAGCAGTACTTC.

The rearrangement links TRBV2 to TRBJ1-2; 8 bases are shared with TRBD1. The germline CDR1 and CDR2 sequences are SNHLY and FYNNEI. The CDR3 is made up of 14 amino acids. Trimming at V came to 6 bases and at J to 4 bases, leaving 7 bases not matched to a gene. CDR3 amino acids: CASREDRASYGYTF. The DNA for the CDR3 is TGTGCCAGCAGGGAGGACAGGGCTTCCTATGGCTACACCTTC.

The CDR3 sequence is CASSLDRGRAFEQYF. DNA for the CDR3: TGTGCCAGCAGCTTGGATAGGGGGCGAGCGTTCGAGCAGTACTTC. The chain joins TRBV5-4 to TRBJ2-7; the match to TRBD1 covers 7 bases. J was trimmed by 6 bases and V by 0 bases; bases with no gene match: 9. Germline CDR1 reads SGHNT; CDR2 reads YYREEE (reference sequence). The CDR3 runs to 15 residues.

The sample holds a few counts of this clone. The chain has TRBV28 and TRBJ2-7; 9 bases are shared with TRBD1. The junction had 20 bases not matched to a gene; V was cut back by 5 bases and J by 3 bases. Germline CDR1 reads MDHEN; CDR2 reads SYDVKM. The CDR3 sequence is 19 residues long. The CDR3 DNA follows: TGTGCCAGCAGTACCCTTGGGACAGGGTTCGGTCTGGGTTTCTACGAGCAGTACTTC. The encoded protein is CASSTLGTGFGLGFYEQYF.

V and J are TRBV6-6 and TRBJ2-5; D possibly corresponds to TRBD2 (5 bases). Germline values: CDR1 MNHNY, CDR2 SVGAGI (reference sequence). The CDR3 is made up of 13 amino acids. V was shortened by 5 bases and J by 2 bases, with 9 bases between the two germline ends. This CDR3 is CASSHSVQETQYF. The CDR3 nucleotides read TGTGCCAGCAGTCATAGCGTTCAAGAGACCCAGTACTTC.

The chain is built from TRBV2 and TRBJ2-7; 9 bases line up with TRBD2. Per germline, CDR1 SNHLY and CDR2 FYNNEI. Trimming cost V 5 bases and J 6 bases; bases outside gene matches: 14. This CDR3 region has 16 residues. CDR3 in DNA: TGTGCCAGCAGTACCTCCCTTTTTGCGGGGGGGCTCGAGCAGTACTTC. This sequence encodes CASSTSLFAGGLEQYF.

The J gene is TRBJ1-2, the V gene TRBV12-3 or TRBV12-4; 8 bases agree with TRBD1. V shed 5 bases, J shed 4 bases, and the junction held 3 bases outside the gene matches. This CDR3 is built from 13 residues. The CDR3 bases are TGTGCCAGCAGTCGAGGACAGGGCTATGGCTACACCTTC. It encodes CASSRGQGYGYTF.

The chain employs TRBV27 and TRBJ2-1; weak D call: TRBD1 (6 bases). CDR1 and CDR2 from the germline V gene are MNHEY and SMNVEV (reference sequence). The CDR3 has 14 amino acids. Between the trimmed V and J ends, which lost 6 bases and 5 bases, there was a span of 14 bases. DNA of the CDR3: TGTGCCAGCAGCTTCCGGGACAACAACAATGAGCAGTTCTTC. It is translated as CASSFRDNNNEQFF.

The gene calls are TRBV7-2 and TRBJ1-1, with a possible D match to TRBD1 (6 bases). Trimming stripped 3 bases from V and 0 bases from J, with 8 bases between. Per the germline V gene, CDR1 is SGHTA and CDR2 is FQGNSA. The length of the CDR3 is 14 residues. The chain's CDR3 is CASSFRGMNTEAFF. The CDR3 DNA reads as TGTGCCAGCAGCTTCAGGGGAATGAACACTGAAGCTTTCTTT.

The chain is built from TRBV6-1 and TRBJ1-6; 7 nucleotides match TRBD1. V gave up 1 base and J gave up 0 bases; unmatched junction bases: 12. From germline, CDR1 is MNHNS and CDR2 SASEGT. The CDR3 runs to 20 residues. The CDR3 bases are TGTGCCAGCAGTGAAGAGGATGACAGGGTATTTAGCTCCTATAATTCACCCCTCCACTTT. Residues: CASSEEDDRVFSSYNSPLHF.

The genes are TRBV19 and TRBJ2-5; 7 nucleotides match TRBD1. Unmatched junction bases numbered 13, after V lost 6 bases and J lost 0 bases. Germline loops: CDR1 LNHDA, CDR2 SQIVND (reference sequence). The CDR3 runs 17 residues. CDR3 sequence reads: CASSVLWTGKYQETQYF. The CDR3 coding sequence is TGTGCCAGTAGCGTCCTTTGGACAGGAAAGTACCAAGAGACCCAGTACTTC.

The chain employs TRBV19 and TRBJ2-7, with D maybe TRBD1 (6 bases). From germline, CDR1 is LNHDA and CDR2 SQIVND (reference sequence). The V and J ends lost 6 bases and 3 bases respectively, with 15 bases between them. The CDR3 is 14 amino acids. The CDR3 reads CASSRGQSYYEQYF. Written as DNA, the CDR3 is TGTGCCAGTAGCCGCGGACAGAGTTACTACGAGCAGTACTTC.

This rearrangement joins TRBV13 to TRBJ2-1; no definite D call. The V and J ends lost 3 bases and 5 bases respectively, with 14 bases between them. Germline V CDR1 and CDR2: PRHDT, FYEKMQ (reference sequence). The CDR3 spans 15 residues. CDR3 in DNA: TGTGCCAGCAGCTTCAGGCACAAGTGGAACAATGAGCAGTTCTTC. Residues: CASSFRHKWNNEQFF. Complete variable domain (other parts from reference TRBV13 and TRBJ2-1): AAGVIQSPRHLIKEKRETATLKCYPIPRHDTVYWYQQGPGQDPQFLISFYEKMQSDKGSIPDRFSAQQFSDYHSELNMSSLELGDSALYFCASSFRHKWNNEQFFGPGTRLTVL.